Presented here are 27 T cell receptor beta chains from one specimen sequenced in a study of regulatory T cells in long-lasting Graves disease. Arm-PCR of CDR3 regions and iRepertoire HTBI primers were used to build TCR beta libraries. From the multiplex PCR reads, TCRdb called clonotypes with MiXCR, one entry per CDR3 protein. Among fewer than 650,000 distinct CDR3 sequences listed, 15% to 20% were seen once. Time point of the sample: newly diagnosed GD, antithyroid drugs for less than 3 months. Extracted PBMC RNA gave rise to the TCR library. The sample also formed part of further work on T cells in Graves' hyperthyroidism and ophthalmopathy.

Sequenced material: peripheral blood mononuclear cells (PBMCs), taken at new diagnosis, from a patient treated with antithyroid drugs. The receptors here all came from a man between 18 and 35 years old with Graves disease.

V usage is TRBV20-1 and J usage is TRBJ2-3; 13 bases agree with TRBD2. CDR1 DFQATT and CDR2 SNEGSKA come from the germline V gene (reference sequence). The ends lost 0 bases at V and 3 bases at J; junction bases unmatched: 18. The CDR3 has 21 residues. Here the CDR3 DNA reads TGCAGTGCTAGAGACTCAGGACTAGCGGGAGTAGTTTTCCAGTGGACAGATACGCAGTATTTT. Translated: CSARDSGLAGVVFQWTDTQYF.

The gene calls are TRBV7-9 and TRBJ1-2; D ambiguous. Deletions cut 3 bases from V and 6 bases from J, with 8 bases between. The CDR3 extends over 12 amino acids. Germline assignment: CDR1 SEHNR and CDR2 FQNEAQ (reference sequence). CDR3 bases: TGTGCCAGCAGCTTCGTTAGGGATGGCTACACCTTC. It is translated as CASSFVRDGYTF.

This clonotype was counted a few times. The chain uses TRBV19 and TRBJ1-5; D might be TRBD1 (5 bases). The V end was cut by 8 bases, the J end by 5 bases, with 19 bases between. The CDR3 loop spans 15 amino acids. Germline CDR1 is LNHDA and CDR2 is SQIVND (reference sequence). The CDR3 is CASCPDSSTYQPQHF. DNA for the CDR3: TGTGCCAGTTGTCCCGACAGCTCGACTTATCAGCCCCAGCATTTT.

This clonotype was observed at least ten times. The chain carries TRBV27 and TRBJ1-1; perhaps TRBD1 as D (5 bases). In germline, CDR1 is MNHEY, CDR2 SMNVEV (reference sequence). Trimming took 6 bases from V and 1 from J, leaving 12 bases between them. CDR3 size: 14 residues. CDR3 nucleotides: TGTGCCAGCAGCAATATCCAGGGGAACACTGAAGCTTTCTTT. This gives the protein CASSNIQGNTEAFF.

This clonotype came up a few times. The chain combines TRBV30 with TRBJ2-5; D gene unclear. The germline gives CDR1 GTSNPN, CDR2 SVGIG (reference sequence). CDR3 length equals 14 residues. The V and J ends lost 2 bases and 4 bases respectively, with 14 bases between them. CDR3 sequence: CAWSPWQKAETQYF. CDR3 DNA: TGTGCCTGGAGTCCTTGGCAGAAGGCAGAGACCCAGTACTTC.

The CDR3 protein is CASSEHRYGYTF. DNA for the CDR3: TGCGCCAGCAGTGAACACAGATATGGCTACACCTTC. The chain is built from TRBV10-2 and TRBJ1-2; unclear D gene. From germline, CDR1 is WSHSY and CDR2 SAAADI. The CDR3 spans 12 residues. Trimming removed 3 bases from V and 5 bases from J, with 7 bases in between.

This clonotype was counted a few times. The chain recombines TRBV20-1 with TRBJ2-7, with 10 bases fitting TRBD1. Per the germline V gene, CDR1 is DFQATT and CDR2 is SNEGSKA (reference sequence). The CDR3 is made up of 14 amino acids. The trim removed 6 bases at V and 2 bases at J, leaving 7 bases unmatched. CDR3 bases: TGCAGTGCGACAGGGACAGGGGACACCTACGAGCAGTACTTC. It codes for CSATGTGDTYEQYF.

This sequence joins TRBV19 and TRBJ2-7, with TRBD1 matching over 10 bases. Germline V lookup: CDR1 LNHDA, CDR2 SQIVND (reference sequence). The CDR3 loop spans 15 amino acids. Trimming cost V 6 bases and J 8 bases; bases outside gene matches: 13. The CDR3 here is CASSTGTGEASKQYF. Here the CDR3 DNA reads TGTGCCAGTAGCACCGGGACAGGGGAGGCTAGCAAGCAGTACTTC.

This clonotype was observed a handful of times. In DNA, the CDR3 is TGCAGTGCTAGAGATCGGGTGAGGGGTTGGACTGAAGCTTTCTTT. It is translated as CSARDRVRGWTEAFF. The rearrangement joins TRBV20-1 to TRBJ1-1, with D possibly TRBD1 on 5 matching bases. This CDR3 is built from 15 residues. The V gene lost 0 bases and the J gene lost 5 bases, with 16 bases spanning the gap. Germline V CDR1 and CDR2: DFQATT, SNEGSKA (reference sequence).

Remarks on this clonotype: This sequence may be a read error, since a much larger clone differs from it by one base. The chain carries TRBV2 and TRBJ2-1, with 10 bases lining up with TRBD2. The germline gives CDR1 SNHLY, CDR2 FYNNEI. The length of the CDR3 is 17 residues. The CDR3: CASSWGLAGVLQETRYF. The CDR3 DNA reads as TGTGCCAGCTCATGGGGGCTAGCGGGGGTACTACAAGAGACCCGGTACTTC. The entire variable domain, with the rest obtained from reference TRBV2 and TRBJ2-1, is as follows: EPEVTQTPSHQVTQMGQEVILRCVPISNHLYFYWYRQILGQKVEFLVSFYNNEISEKSEIFDDQFSVERPDGSNFTLKIRSTKLEDSAMYFCASSWGLAGVLQETRYFGPGTRLTVL.

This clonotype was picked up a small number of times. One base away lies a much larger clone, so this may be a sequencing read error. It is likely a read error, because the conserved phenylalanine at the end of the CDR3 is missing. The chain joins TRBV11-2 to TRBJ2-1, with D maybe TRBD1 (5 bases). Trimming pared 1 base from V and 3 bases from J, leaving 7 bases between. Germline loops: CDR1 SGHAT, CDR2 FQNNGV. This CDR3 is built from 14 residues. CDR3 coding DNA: TGTGCCAGCAGCTTAGGGGGCTACTACAATGAGCAGTTCTGC. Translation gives CASSLGGYYNEQFC.

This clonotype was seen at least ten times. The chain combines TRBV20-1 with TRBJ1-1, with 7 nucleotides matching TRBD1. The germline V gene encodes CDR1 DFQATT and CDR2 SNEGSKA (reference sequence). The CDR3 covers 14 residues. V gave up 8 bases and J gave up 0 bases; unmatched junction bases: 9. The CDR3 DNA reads TGCAGTCTGCAGGGGGGCAAGATGAACACTGAAGCTTTCTTT. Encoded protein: CSLQGGKMNTEAFF.

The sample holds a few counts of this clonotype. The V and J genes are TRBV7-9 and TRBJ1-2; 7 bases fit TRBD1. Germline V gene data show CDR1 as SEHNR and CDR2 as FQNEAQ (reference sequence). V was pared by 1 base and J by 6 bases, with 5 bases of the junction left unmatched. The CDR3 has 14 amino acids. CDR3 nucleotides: TGTGCCAGCAGCTTAGTGGTCCAGGGGGATGGCTACACCTTC. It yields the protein CASSLVVQGDGYTF.

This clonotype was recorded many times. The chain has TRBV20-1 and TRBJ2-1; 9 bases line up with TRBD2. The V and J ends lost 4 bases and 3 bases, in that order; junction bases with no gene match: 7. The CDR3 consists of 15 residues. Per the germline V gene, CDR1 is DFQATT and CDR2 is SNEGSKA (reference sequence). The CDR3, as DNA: TGCAGTGCTATAGGGCGACTAGCGGTCTACAATGAGCAGTTCTTC. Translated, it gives CSAIGRLAVYNEQFF.

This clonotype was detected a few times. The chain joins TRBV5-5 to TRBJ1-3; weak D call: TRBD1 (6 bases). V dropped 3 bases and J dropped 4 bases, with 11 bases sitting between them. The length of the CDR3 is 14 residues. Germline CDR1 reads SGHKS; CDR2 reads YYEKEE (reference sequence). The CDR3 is CASSWSGQGNTIYF. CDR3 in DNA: TGTGCCAGCAGCTGGAGCGGACAGGGAAACACCATATATTTT.

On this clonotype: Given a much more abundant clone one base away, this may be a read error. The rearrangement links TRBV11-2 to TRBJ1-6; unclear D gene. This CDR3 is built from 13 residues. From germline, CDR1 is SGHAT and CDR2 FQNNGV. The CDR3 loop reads CASSLIPDSPPHF. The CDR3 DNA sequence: TGTGCCAGCAGCCTAATCCCGGATTCACCCCCCCACTTT.

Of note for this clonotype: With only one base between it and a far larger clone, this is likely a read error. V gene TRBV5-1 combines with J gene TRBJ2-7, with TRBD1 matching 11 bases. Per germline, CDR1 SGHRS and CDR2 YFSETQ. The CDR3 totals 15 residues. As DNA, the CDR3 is TGCCCCAGCAGCCCGGGGACAGGGGGGCCCTACGAGCAGTACTTC. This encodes CPSSPGTGGPYEQYF. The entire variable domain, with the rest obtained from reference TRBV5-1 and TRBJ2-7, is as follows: KAGVTQTPRYLIKTRGQQVTLSCSPISGHRSVSWYQQTPGQGLQFLFEYFSETQRNKGNFPGRFSGRQFSNSRSEMNVSTLELGDSALYLCPSSPGTGGPYEQYFGPGTRLTVT.

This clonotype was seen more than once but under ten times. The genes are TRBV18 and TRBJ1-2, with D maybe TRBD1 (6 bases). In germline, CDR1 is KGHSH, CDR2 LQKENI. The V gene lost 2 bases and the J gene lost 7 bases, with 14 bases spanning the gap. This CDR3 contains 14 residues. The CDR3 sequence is CASSPDLYRVGYTF. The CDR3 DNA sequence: TGTGCCAGCTCACCAGATTTGTACAGGGTTGGCTACACCTTC. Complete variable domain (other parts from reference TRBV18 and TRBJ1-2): NAGVMQNPRHLVRRRGQEARLRCSPMKGHSHVYWYRQLPEEGLKFMVYLQKENIIDESGMPKERFSAEFPKEGPSILRIQQVVRGDSAAYFCASSPDLYRVGYTFGSGTRLTVV.

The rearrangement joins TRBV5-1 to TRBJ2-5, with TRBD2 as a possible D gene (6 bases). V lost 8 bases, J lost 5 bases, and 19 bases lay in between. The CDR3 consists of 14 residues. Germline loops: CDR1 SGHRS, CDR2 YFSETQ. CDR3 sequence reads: CASQIGGTLETQYF. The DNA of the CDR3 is TGCGCCAGTCAAATCGGCGGGACTCTCGAGACCCAGTACTTC.

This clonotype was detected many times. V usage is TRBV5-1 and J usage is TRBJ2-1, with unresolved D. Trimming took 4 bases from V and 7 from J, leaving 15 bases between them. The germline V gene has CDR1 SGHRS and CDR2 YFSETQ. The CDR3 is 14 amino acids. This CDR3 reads CASSPELAYNEQFF. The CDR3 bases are TGCGCCAGCAGCCCAGAGCTCGCTTATAATGAGCAGTTCTTC.

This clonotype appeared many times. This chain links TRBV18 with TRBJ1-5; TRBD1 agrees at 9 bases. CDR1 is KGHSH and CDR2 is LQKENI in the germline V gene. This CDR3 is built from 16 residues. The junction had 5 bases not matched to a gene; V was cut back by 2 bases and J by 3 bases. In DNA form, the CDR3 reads TGTGCCAGCTCACCAAGGACAGGGGCCGACAATCAGCCCCAGCATTTT. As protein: CASSPRTGADNQPQHF.

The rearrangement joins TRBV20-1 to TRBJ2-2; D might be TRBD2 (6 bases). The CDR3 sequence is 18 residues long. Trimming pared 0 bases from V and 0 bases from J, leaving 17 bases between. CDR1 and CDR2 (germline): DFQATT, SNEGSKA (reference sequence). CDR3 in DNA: TGCAGTGCTAGAGATCTCGAGGCGGGACCTGCGAACACCGGGGAGCTGTTTTTT. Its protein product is CSARDLEAGPANTGELFF.

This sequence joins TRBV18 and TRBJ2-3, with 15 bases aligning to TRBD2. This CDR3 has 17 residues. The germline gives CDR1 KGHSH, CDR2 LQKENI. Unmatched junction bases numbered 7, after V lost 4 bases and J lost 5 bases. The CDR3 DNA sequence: TGTGCCAGCTCACGGACTAGCGGGAGGGCCTCGGAAGATACGCAGTATTTT. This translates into CASSRTSGRASEDTQYF.

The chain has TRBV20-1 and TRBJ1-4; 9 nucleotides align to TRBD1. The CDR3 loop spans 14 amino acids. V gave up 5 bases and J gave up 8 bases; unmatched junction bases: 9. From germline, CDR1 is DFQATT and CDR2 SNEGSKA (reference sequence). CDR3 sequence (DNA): TGCAGTGCTCTACAGGGGGCCTCTCACGAAAAACTGTTTTTT. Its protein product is CSALQGASHEKLFF.

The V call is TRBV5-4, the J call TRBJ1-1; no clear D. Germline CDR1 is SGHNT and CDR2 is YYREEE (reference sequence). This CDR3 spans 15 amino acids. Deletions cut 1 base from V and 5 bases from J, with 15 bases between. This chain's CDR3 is CASSLITGSLTEAFF. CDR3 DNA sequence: TGTGCCAGCAGCTTGATAACGGGGTCGTTAACTGAAGCTTTCTTT.

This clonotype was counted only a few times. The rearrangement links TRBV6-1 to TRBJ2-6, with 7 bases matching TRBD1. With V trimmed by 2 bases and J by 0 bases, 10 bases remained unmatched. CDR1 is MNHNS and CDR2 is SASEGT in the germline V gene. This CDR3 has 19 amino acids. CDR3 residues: CASSEITGVVFSGANVLTF. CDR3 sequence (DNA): TGTGCCAGCAGTGAAATTACAGGGGTCGTATTCTCTGGGGCCAACGTCCTGACTTTC.

The CDR3 loop is CSASRGGTSSYEQYF. For the CDR3, the DNA is TGCAGTGCTTCCAGGGGGGGGACTAGCTCCTACGAGCAGTACTTC. V usage is TRBV20-1 and J usage is TRBJ2-7, with a weak D call TRBD2 (8 bases). CDR3 length equals 15 residues. The V gene lost 5 bases and the J gene lost 0 bases, with 17 bases spanning the gap. Per germline, CDR1 DFQATT and CDR2 SNEGSKA (reference sequence).